This TCR beta chain was retrieved from a study of shared clonotypes between healthy human individuals. Background on the study: CD4 naive cells filled three plates per donor, CD4 memory three, CD8 naive two and CD8 memory one. Whole-study findings and limits: Sequencing depth was predicted to influence how clonotypes are shared among donors.

The authors ran the assay at deep level. The protocol was immunoSEQ multiplex PCR, while the TCRdb copy is restricted to in-frame clones and leaves out a portion. This sample yields nearly 1 million clones, of which about three quarters are seen a single time; approximately 1.5% belongs to the top ten. V was pared by 7 bases and J by 2 bases, with 14 bases between. Germline V gives CDR1 MNHEY, CDR2 SVGAGI. CDR3 length: 14 amino acids. About this clone: Its antigen is not known.

The chain couples TRBV6-5 to TRBJ1-1, with D uncertain. Source material: memory CD4+ T cells sorted from blood. Subset in this sample: CD45RA-negative fraction. The clonotype was recovered from a man younger than 30 in good health. The CDR3 loop reads CASNPNGLNTEAFF. CDR3 sequence (DNA): TGTGCCAGCAACCCGAACGGATTAAACACTGAAGCTTTCTTT.